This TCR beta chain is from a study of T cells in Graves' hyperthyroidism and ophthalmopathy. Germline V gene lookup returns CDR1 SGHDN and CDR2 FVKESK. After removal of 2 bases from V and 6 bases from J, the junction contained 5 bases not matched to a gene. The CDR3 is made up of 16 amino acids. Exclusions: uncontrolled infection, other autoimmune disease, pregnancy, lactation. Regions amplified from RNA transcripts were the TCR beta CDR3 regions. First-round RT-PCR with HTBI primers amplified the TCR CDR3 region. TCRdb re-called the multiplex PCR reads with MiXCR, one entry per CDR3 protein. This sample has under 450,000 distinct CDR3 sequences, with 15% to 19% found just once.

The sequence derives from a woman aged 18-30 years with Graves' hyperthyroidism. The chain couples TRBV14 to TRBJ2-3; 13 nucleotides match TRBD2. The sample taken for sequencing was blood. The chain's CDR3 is CASSQLTGLAGDTQYF. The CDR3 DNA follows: TGTGCCAGCAGCCAACTGACGGGACTAGCGGGGGATACGCAGTATTTT. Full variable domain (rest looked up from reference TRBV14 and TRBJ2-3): EAGVTQFPSHSVIEKGQTVTLRCDPISGHDNLYWYRRVMGKEIKFLLHFVKESKQDESGMPNNRFLAERTGGTYSTLKVQPAELEDSGVYFCASSQLTGLAGDTQYFGPGTRLTVL.